This TCR beta chain was recorded in a study of shared clonotypes between healthy human individuals. Study context: Plates per donor: three CD4 naive, three CD4 memory, two CD8 naive, one CD8 memory.

Study-level points and caveats: The authors expected sequencing depth to affect clonotype sharing among donors.

On this clone itself: Its antigen is undetermined.

Germline assignment: CDR1 LNHDA and CDR2 SQIVND (reference sequence). The V and J ends lost 5 bases and 5 bases respectively, with 21 bases between them. CDR3 size: 16 residues. Sequencing used immunoSEQ multiplex PCR; TCRdb keeps in-frame clones, though not all of them. The sample has over 2 million clones; 80% to 95% are singletons. The receptor's source is a man aged 18 to 29 in good health. Some clones in this sample may be carry-over from other donors' samples. The sample comprised naive CD4+ T cells from PBMCs. Subset defined: CD45RA+ positively selected. This rearrangement joins TRBV19 to TRBJ1-1, with D unresolved. The CDR3 protein is CASSLPLRRERTEAFF. Written as DNA, the CDR3 is TGTGCCAGTAGTCTCCCCCTCCGGAGGGAGAGGACTGAAGCTTTCTTT. The variable domain in full, completed from reference TRBV19 and TRBJ1-1, reads DGGITQSPKYLFRKEGQNVTLSCEQNLNHDAMYWYRQDPGQGLRLIYYSQIVNDFQKGDIAEGYSVSREKKESFPLTVTSAQKNPTAFYLCASSLPLRRERTEAFFGQGTRLTVV.